A single sample is the source of the 2 T cell receptor beta chains below, sequenced in a study of T cells in Graves' hyperthyroidism and ophthalmopathy. TCR beta CDR3 sequences were amplified from RNA transcripts. The HTBI primer set served for first-round RT-PCR of the TCR CDR3. TCRdb passed the multiplex PCR reads through MiXCR, listing each CDR3 protein once. Of 330,000 or so distinct CDR3 sequences in the sample, about 19% were seen once. Sequenced material: blood. The source of these receptors is a man in his fifties or sixties with Graves' ophthalmopathy.

V usage is TRBV27 and J usage is TRBJ2-7; unclear D gene. This CDR3 is 14 amino acids long. CDR1 is MNHEY, CDR2 SMNVEV, per germline (reference sequence). The ends were cut back, 0 bases at V and 3 bases at J, with 9 bases in the middle. The CDR3 is CASSLSPQIYEQYF. For the CDR3, the DNA is TGTGCCAGCAGTTTATCGCCGCAGATCTACGAGCAGTACTTC.

This clonotype was observed a few times. The rearrangement joins TRBV6-9 to TRBJ1-6; D unclear. The CDR3 length is 13 residues. The V end lost 2 bases, the J end lost 7 bases, and 6 bases lay between the germline ends. CDR1 and CDR2 from the germline V gene are MNHGY and SVAAGI. In nucleotides, the CDR3 is TGTGCCAGCAGTTATATCGGGAATTCACCCCTCCACTTT. It codes for CASSYIGNSPLHF.